This is a list of T cell receptor beta chains from one sample in a study of cytomegalovirus exposure and HLA in healthy donors. Generated by immunoSEQ multiplex PCR, the TCRdb table keeps only in-frame clones and is missing some. The sample contains 150,000 to 200,000 clones, roughly 80% of which appear only once. Sequenced sample: PBMCs. The source of these receptors is a male donor in good health and CMV-seronegative. CDR3s include the opening cysteine and the closing phenylalanine or tryptophan. The D gene is left open where the match is weak. A row's size may be missing; if present it is once, few, many or a size class.

d_call j_call clone_size v_call cdr3_nt cdr3_aa
TRBD1 TRBJ1-2 - TRBV7-2 TGTGCCAGCAGCCATGGACAGGTCTATGGCTATACCTTC CASSHGQVYGYTF
- TRBJ2-5 - TRBV2 TGTGCCAGCAGAAGACAGGCCACATCTACGGAGCAGTACTTC CASRRQATSTEQYF
- TRBJ1-6 once TRBV6-6 TGCGCCAGCAGTTCTCCGGGGGATATCTATAATTCACCCCTCCACTTT CASSSPGDIYNSPLHF
TRBD1 TRBJ1-2 once TRBV7-9 TGTGCCAGCAGCCTATCCAAGGTGCAGGACAGGTTTAGCTATGGCTACACCTTC CASSLSKVQDRFSYGYTF
- TRBJ2-2 - TRBV5-4 TGTGCCAGCAGGGCTCAGTGGAACACCGGGGAGCTGTTTTTT CASRAQWNTGELFF
- TRBJ1-4 - TRBV9 TGTGCCAGCAGCAGACAGGACGGGAATGAAAAACTGTTTTTT CASSRQDGNEKLFF
TRBD2 TRBJ2-3 - TRBV11-2 TGTGCCAGCAGCGCGACCGGGACTAGATATAGCACAGATACGCAGTATTTT CASSATGTRYSTDTQYF
TRBD1 TRBJ1-6 - TRBV9 TGTGCCAGCAGCATCGATGGACAGGGTGCACCCCTCCACTTT CASSIDGQGAPLHF
TRBD2 TRBJ2-3 - TRBV4-1 TGCGCCAGCAGCCAAGAGACGGGGGGGTCAGATACGCAGTATTTT CASSQETGGSDTQYF
TRBD1 TRBJ2-7 - TRBV6-5 TGTGCCAGCAGCCCCCGGACAGGGGAAGAGGAGCAGTACTTC CASSPRTGEEEQYF
- TRBJ2-3 - TRBV5-5 TGTGCCAGCAGCTCGAGCACAGATACGCAGTATTTT CASSSSTDTQYF
- TRBJ2-7 - TRBV9 TGTGCCAGCAGCTTTCACAGGGAATCCTACGAGCAGTACTTC CASSFHRESYEQYF
- TRBJ1-1 - TRBV5-1 TGCGCCAGCAGCTTGGGACCTAGTGCCACTGAAGCTTTCTTT CASSLGPSATEAFF
- TRBJ1-1 - TRBV6-6 TGTGCCAGCAGTTACTCAGGGGCTAGGGGCACTGAAGCTTTCTTT CASSYSGARGTEAFF
- TRBJ1-5 - TRBV6-6 TGTGCCAGCAGCACAGGGAGCGCAGGTCAGCCCCAGCATTTT CASSTGSAGQPQHF
- TRBJ1-1 - TRBV6-1 TGTGCCAGCAGCACCACATCGGGGTTTGACACTGAAGCTTTCTTT CASSTTSGFDTEAFF
- TRBJ2-5 - TRBV6-6 TGTGCCAGCAGTTACTCAAATCGGGTGATCCAAGAGACCCAGTACTTC CASSYSNRVIQETQYF
TRBD2 TRBJ2-5 few TRBV7-7 TGTGCCAGCAGCTTAGGGGGACTAGCGGGCCAAGAGACCCAGTACTTC CASSLGGLAGQETQYF
- TRBJ1-4 - TRBV7-9 TGTGCCAGCAGCTTAGGCGCGCCTAATGAAAAACTGTTTTTT CASSLGAPNEKLFF
TRBD1 TRBJ2-3 - TRBV11-2 TGTGCCAGCAGCCGTAGGACAGGGGCTGGAGATACGCAGTATTTT CASSRRTGAGDTQYF
TRBD1 TRBJ1-1 - TRBV5-1 TGCGCCAGCAGCCCGGGACAGGGGGAGGTTATTGAAGCTTTCTTT CASSPGQGEVIEAFF
TRBD1 TRBJ1-1 - TRBV11-3 TGTGCCAGCAGCTTAGGGCCGAGGACAGGGGGCCCTGAAGCTTTCTTT CASSLGPRTGGPEAFF
- TRBJ2-6 - TRBV6-1 TGTGCCAGCAGTGATCCGAGGCAGTCAACATACTCTGGGGCCAACGTCCTGACTTTC CASSDPRQSTYSGANVLTF
- TRBJ1-5 - TRBV2 TGTGCCAGCACCCTGGGGGGAGGTCAGCCCCAGCATTTT CASTLGGGQPQHF
- TRBJ2-4 many TRBV4-3 TGCGCCAGCAGCCAAGAGGTAACCAGGGGGGACATTCAGTACTTC CASSQEVTRGDIQYF
- TRBJ2-5 - TRBV19 TGTGCCAGTAGTATAGCCCTTCAAGAGACCCAGTACTTC CASSIALQETQYF
- TRBJ1-1 - TRBV7-9 TGTGCCAGCAGCCGCTTAGGATGGGGCGAGGCTTTCTTT CASSRLGWGEAFF
- TRBJ2-2 - TRBV4-1 TGCGCCAGCAGCCAAGATCTGTCCGCAGGGAACACCGGGGAGCTGTTTTTT CASSQDLSAGNTGELFF
- TRBJ1-3 - TRBV6-1 TGTGCCAGCATCCAGGTCTACTCTGGAAACACCATATATTTT CASIQVYSGNTIYF
- TRBJ2-3 - TRBV10-3 TGTGCCATCAGTGAAGGCGTACAGCGCACAGATACGCAGTATTTT CAISEGVQRTDTQYF
TRBD2 TRBJ2-2 - TRBV10-1 TGCGCCAGCAGTGAGTCAAGACTAGCAGAGAACACCGGGGAGCTGTTTTTT CASSESRLAENTGELFF
TRBD1 TRBJ1-3 - TRBV6-5 TGTGCCAGCAGTAGAACAGGGGGCACTGGAAACACCATATATTTT CASSRTGGTGNTIYF
TRBD2 TRBJ2-3 - TRBV19 TGTGCCAGTAGTCTCCTAGCGGGGGGCTCTACCACAGATACGCAGTATTTT CASSLLAGGSTTDTQYF
- TRBJ1-1 - TRBV5-1 TGCGCCAGCAGCCCCGCGACAGAAGCACAAACTGAAGCTTTCTTT CASSPATEAQTEAFF
- TRBJ2-2 - TRBV5-1 TGCGCCAGCAGCTCCCTATTGGGACAGAGGGAGGACACCGGGGAGCTGTTTTTT CASSSLLGQREDTGELFF
TRBD1 TRBJ2-3 - TRBV5-1 TGCGCCAGCAGCTTGGGTCGGACAGGGGCAGATACGCAGTATTTT CASSLGRTGADTQYF
- TRBJ2-3 - TRBV5-4 TGTGCCAGCAGCTTGAAGGGGACAAGGGGTACGCAGTATTTT CASSLKGTRGTQYF
- TRBJ2-7 - TRBV7-9 TGTGCCAGCAGCCGATCGGGTACCTACGAGCAGTACTTC CASSRSGTYEQYF
TRBD1 TRBJ1-2 - TRBV9 TGTGCCAGCAGCCCCAGGACAGGGGGACCTGGCTACACCTTC CASSPRTGGPGYTF
TRBD1 TRBJ2-7 - TRBV6-5 TGTGCCAGCTCTAGGGGGCAGTTCAGCTCCTACGAGCAGTACTTC CASSRGQFSSYEQYF
TRBD1 TRBJ1-3 - TRBV7-2 TGTGCCAGCAGCACAGGGGGATCCTGGGCCGGAAACACCATATATTTT CASSTGGSWAGNTIYF
- TRBJ2-3 - TRBV7-9 TGTGCCAGCAGCTCGGAACAGGGAATCACAGATACGCAGTATTTT CASSSEQGITDTQYF
TRBD1 TRBJ1-5 - TRBV19 TGTGCCAGTAGTGCCGACAGGGGCCTATATAGCAATCAGCCCCAGCATTTT CASSADRGLYSNQPQHF
- TRBJ2-3 - TRBV5-4 TGTGCCAGCAGCCAAGGGACATCTAGCACAGATACGCAGTATTTT CASSQGTSSTDTQYF
- TRBJ2-3 once TRBV4-2 TGTGCCAGCAGCCCCGGAACCCTTAGCGCTAGCACAGATACGCAGTATTTT CASSPGTLSASTDTQYF